Presented here are 29 T cell receptor beta chains from one specimen sequenced in a study of shared clonotypes between healthy human individuals. TCRdb keeps only in-frame clones here, not all; method: immunoSEQ multiplex PCR. This table has 450,000 to 600,000 clones, roughly 78% appearing once. Material: PBMCs. These receptors came from a woman in her 40s in good health. Some clones in this sample may be carry-over from other donors' samples.

The J gene is TRBJ2-7, the V gene TRBV29-1, with 11 bases matching TRBD1. The CDR3 contains 13 residues. Trimming took 4 bases from V and 6 from J; bases not matched to a gene: 5. Germline V CDR1 and CDR2: SQVTM, ANQGSEA. CDR3: CSVGGTGGREQYF. For the CDR3, the DNA is TGCAGCGTTGGTGGGACAGGGGGTCGCGAGCAGTACTTC.

CDR3 in DNA: TGCGCCAGCAGCCAAGATCGGGGCGGGAGGGGCTACAGGGGCTACAATGAGCAGTTCTTC. It codes for CASSQDRGGRGYRGYNEQFF. This rearrangement joins TRBV4-3 to TRBJ2-1, with TRBD2 identical over 9 bases. Germline V lookup: CDR1 LGHNA, CDR2 YSLEER. This CDR3 has 20 amino acids. The junction had 15 bases not matched to a gene; V was cut back by 0 bases and J by 3 bases.

The V call is TRBV28, the J call TRBJ2-7; D might be TRBD2 (5 bases). From germline, CDR1 is MDHEN and CDR2 SYDVKM. The CDR3 covers 13 residues. The V gene lost 6 bases and the J gene lost 3 bases, with 12 bases spanning the gap. The CDR3 nucleotides are TGTGCCAGCAGCCGGAGAGGGATCTACGAGCAGTACTTC. It codes for CASSRRGIYEQYF.

V gene TRBV5-4 combines with J gene TRBJ2-1; D not certain. CDR3 length equals 15 residues. Trimming pared 0 bases from V and 0 bases from J, leaving 7 bases between. CDR1 and CDR2 (germline): SGHNT, YYREEE (reference sequence). For the CDR3, the DNA is TGTGCCAGCAGCTTGGATCAGAGCTCCTACAATGAGCAGTTCTTC. Its protein product is CASSLDQSSYNEQFF.

The J gene is TRBJ1-2, the V gene TRBV29-1, with D unclear. This CDR3 has 9 amino acids. Germline V lookup: CDR1 SQVTM, CDR2 ANQGSEA. CDR3 sequence: CSPGYGYTF. The CDR3 coding sequence is TGCAGTCCGGGTTATGGCTACACCTTC. The full variable domain, completed using reference TRBV29-1 and TRBJ1-2, is SAVISQKPSRDICQRGTSLTIQCQVDSQVTMMFWYRQQPGQSLTLIATANQGSEATYESGFVIDKFPISRPNLTFSTLTVSNMSPEDSSIYLCSPGYGYTFGSGTRLTVV.

Comments on this clone: A clone one base away is much larger, so this may be a read error. This sequence joins TRBV27 and TRBJ1-1; TRBD1 might be the D (5 bases). V dropped 6 bases and J dropped 2 bases, with 10 bases sitting between them. This CDR3 contains 13 residues. CDR1 and CDR2 (germline): MNHEY, SMNVEV (reference sequence). Written as DNA, the CDR3 is TGTGCCAGCAGCCGAGGGACCAACACTGAAGCTTTCTTT. This translates into CASSRGTNTEAFF.

CDR3 loop: CASKPAGAGLQGEQFF. The CDR3 DNA follows: TGTGCCAGCAAGCCCGCCGGGGCGGGGCTACAGGGTGAGCAGTTCTTC. The chain links TRBV9 to TRBJ2-1; D could derive from TRBD1 or TRBD2 (6 bases each). CDR1 SGDLS and CDR2 YYNGEE come from the germline V gene. The CDR3 has 16 residues. Trimming cost V 6 bases and J 9 bases, with 25 bases left between them.

The CDR3 region is CAIDRDNQETQYF. The CDR3 coding sequence is TGTGCCATCGACCGGGACAACCAAGAGACCCAGTACTTC. The V call is TRBV2, the J call TRBJ2-5, with D maybe TRBD1 (6 bases). This CDR3 region has 13 residues. Germline V gene sequence: CDR1 SNHLY, CDR2 FYNNEI. V lost 10 bases and J lost 0, with 12 bases in between.

This rearrangement joins TRBV5-1 to TRBJ2-1; D is perhaps TRBD1 (5 bases). The CDR3 is 13 amino acids. The ends were cut back, 4 bases at V and 8 bases at J, with 13 bases in the middle. CDR1 is SGHRS, CDR2 YFSETQ, per germline. The CDR3 loop reads CASSPQGWYEQFF. The CDR3 bases are TGCGCCAGCAGCCCCCAGGGATGGTATGAGCAGTTCTTC.

This clone was detected many times. The CDR3, as DNA: TGTGCCAGCAGCGCCTTTGTGACCTACGAGCAGTACTTC. This gives the protein CASSAFVTYEQYF. The V and J genes are TRBV2 and TRBJ2-7; D not resolved. Per the germline V gene, CDR1 is SNHLY and CDR2 is FYNNEI. V was clipped by 6 bases and J by 2 bases, with 11 bases between them. The CDR3 extends over 13 amino acids. The whole variable domain, filled in from reference TRBV2 and TRBJ2-7, reads EPEVTQTPSHQVTQMGQEVILRCVPISNHLYFYWYRQILGQKVEFLVSFYNNEISEKSEIFDDQFSVERPDGSNFTLKIRSTKLEDSAMYFCASSAFVTYEQYFGPGTRLTVT.

This clone was seen only a few times. The chain carries TRBV6-6 and TRBJ2-7, with 9 positions matching TRBD2. Per germline, CDR1 MNHNY and CDR2 SVGAGI (reference sequence). With V trimmed by 7 bases and J by 1 base, 11 bases remained unmatched. There are 16 residues in the CDR3. The CDR3 is CASNEMGLAGSYEQYF. The CDR3 DNA follows: TGTGCCAGCAACGAGATGGGCCTAGCGGGATCCTACGAGCAGTACTTC.

This chain's CDR3 is CASSASGTVNTEAFF. Written as DNA, the CDR3 is TGTGCCAGCAGCGCCTCCGGGACGGTGAACACTGAAGCTTTCTTT. This chain uses TRBV9 with TRBJ1-1, with D possibly being TRBD1 (5 bases). The germline V gene has CDR1 SGDLS and CDR2 YYNGEE. The CDR3 length is 15 residues. The germline V and J ends were trimmed by 3 bases and 0 bases, with 12 bases remaining between them.

This chain uses TRBV19 with TRBJ2-3; 10 bases agree with TRBD2. The junction had 5 bases not matched to a gene; V was cut back by 5 bases and J by 0 bases. This CDR3 is 16 amino acids long. Germline CDR1 is LNHDA and CDR2 is SQIVND (reference sequence). The CDR3 DNA reads as TGTGCCAGTAGTGCACTAGCGGGATCTAGCACAGATACGCAGTATTTT. Residues: CASSALAGSSTDTQYF.

The CDR3 nucleotides read TGTGCCACACGGGAGTTTGGCTACAATGAGCAGTTCTTC. This codes for CATREFGYNEQFF. The chain joins TRBV6-1 to TRBJ2-1; tentatively, D is TRBD2 (6 bases). From germline, CDR1 is MNHNS and CDR2 SASEGT. Trimming shortened V by 10 bases and J by 3 bases, and 13 bases separated the two germline ends. The CDR3 extends over 13 amino acids.

V gene TRBV11-2 combines with J gene TRBJ2-5; TRBD2 matches 14 bases. The germline V gene has CDR1 SGHAT and CDR2 FQNNGV. This CDR3 region has 19 residues. J gave up 4 bases and V 1 base, and 11 bases lay outside the gene matches. The CDR3: CASSLVGWGTSGSSETQYF. In DNA, the CDR3 is TGTGCCAGCAGCTTAGTAGGGTGGGGGACTAGCGGGAGTTCAGAGACCCAGTACTTC.

The chain has TRBV6-4 and TRBJ2-6; 7 bases are a match to TRBD2. The germline V gene encodes CDR1 MRHNA and CDR2 SNTAGT. V gave up 2 bases and J gave up 0 bases; unmatched junction bases: 7. The CDR3 spans 18 residues. CDR3 loop: CASSDGREGSSGANVLTF. CDR3 sequence (DNA): TGTGCCAGCAGTGACGGGAGGGAAGGGAGCTCTGGGGCCAACGTCCTGACTTTC.

This clone was recorded many times. The chain carries TRBV7-3 and TRBJ2-2; 7 bases match TRBD2. The CDR3 loop spans 16 amino acids. Per the germline V gene, CDR1 is SGHTA and CDR2 is FQGTGA. The J segment lost 1 base and the V segment lost 1 base, leaving 3 bases of the junction unmatched. Written as DNA, the CDR3 is TGTGCCAGCAGCTTAAGGGGCGGGAGGAACACCGGGGAGCTGTTTTTT. It codes for CASSLRGGRNTGELFF.

This clone was recorded a few times. This chain uses TRBV2 with TRBJ1-1; D might be TRBD1 (5 bases). Germline lookup yields CDR1 SNHLY and CDR2 FYNNEI. CDR3 length equals 13 residues. The V gene lost 6 bases and the J gene lost 6 bases, with 14 bases spanning the gap. The DNA of the CDR3 is TGTGCCAGCAGCAGGGAGTCACAGCCTGAAGCTTTCTTT. Translation gives CASSRESQPEAFF.

The chain is built from TRBV5-4 and TRBJ2-5; perhaps TRBD2 as D (6 bases). Germline V gene sequence: CDR1 SGHNT, CDR2 YYREEE (reference sequence). V lost 3 bases to trimming and J lost 3 bases, with 15 bases between them. CDR3 length: 15 amino acids. The CDR3 reads CASSSTRTGEETQYF. The CDR3 bases are TGTGCCAGCAGCTCTACGAGGACGGGGGAAGAGACCCAGTACTTC.

The J gene is TRBJ2-7, the V gene TRBV10-1, with D hard to call. Germline lookup yields CDR1 WNHNN and CDR2 SYGVQD (reference sequence). The CDR3 is 14 residues long. V lost 3 bases to trimming and J lost 2 bases, with 11 bases between them. CDR3 amino acids: CASSDAADAYEQYF. The CDR3 bases are TGCGCCAGCAGTGATGCGGCGGACGCCTACGAGCAGTACTTC.

This sequence joins TRBV5-1 and TRBJ2-5, with 12 nucleotides matching TRBD1. The end of the DNA is better explained by TRBJ2-7, so the J call may be wrong. In germline, CDR1 is SGHRS, CDR2 YFSETQ. The CDR3 is 14 residues long. DNA for the CDR3: TGCGCCAGCAGATGGGACAGGGGGCCCTACGAGCAGTACTTC. Amino acids: CASRWDRGPYEQYF.

The rearrangement links TRBV5-1 to TRBJ2-5; 11 bases agree with TRBD2. Trimming removed 4 bases from V and 5 bases from J; junction bases left unmatched: 7. Germline CDR1 reads SGHRS; CDR2 reads YFSETQ. CDR3 length: 15 residues. The CDR3 reads CASSPGTSGPETQYF. The CDR3 region has the DNA TGCGCCAGCAGCCCGGGGACTAGCGGCCCGGAGACCCAGTACTTC.

The chain recombines TRBV2 with TRBJ2-5; D perhaps matches TRBD1 (5 bases). Germline CDR1 SNHLY, CDR2 FYNNEI. The CDR3 covers 12 residues. The V gene lost 5 bases and the J gene lost 4 bases, with 8 bases spanning the gap. In DNA, the CDR3 is TGTGCCAGCAGTAGGGGCCGAGAGACCCAGTACTTC. This codes for CASSRGRETQYF.

V gene TRBV4-1 combines with J gene TRBJ1-5; possibly TRBD1 for D (5 bases). The CDR3 totals 16 residues. V was trimmed by 1 base and J by 1 base, leaving 11 bases between them. Looked up from germline, CDR1 is MGHRA and CDR2 is YSYEKL. CDR3 DNA sequence: TGCGCCAGCAGCCAAGTAAGGGGTGGGAGCAATCAGCCCCAGCATTTT. It is translated as CASSQVRGGSNQPQHF.

This clone was picked up a small number of times. The chain is built from TRBV6-1 and TRBJ2-7; D might be TRBD1 or TRBD2, each matching 6 bases. Germline V lookup: CDR1 MNHNS, CDR2 SASEGT. The length of the CDR3 is 16 residues. Trimming removed 0 bases at V and 3 bases at J, with 15 bases between. The CDR3 spells CASSEAAGGGGYEQYF. DNA for the CDR3: TGTGCCAGCAGTGAAGCTGCCGGGGGCGGTGGCTACGAGCAGTACTTC.

The gene calls are TRBV7-3 and TRBJ2-2; no clear D gene. The length of the CDR3 is 15 residues. Trimming removed 5 bases from V and 4 bases from J, with 14 bases in between. From germline, CDR1 is SGHTA and CDR2 FQGTGA. CDR3 residues: CASSPSGPSTGELFF. The CDR3, as DNA: TGTGCCAGCAGCCCATCAGGACCCTCCACCGGGGAGCTGTTTTTT.

The chain is built from TRBV4-2 and TRBJ2-3; either TRBD1 or TRBD2 may fit D (5 bases each). V was trimmed by 5 bases and J by 2 bases, leaving 17 bases between them. There are 16 residues in the CDR3. Germline assignment: CDR1 LGHNA and CDR2 YNFKEQ. The CDR3 is CASSWTPRDATDTQYF. In DNA form, the CDR3 reads TGTGCCAGCAGCTGGACTCCCAGGGACGCCACAGATACGCAGTATTTT.

This clone was counted between two and nine times. A read error likely explains this, since a far larger clone differs by one base. The V gene is TRBV28, the J gene TRBJ1-6; 7 nucleotides align to TRBD1. Germline-derived CDR1 and CDR2 are MDHEN and SYDVKM. The CDR3 covers 15 residues. The CDR3 DNA follows: TGTGTCAGCAGCCCACCGGGACAGCGTATCTCACCCCTCCACTTT. Its translation is CVSSPPGQRISPLHF.

This chain uses TRBV6-1 with TRBJ2-3; 11 bases agree with TRBD2. The CDR3 is 15 residues long. Germline V CDR1 and CDR2: MNHNS, SASEGT. Trimming took 6 bases from V and 5 from J; bases not matched to a gene: 7. CDR3 sequence (DNA): TGTGCCAGCAGAATGACTAGCGGGATGATAGATACGCAGTATTTT. Translating gives CASRMTSGMIDTQYF.